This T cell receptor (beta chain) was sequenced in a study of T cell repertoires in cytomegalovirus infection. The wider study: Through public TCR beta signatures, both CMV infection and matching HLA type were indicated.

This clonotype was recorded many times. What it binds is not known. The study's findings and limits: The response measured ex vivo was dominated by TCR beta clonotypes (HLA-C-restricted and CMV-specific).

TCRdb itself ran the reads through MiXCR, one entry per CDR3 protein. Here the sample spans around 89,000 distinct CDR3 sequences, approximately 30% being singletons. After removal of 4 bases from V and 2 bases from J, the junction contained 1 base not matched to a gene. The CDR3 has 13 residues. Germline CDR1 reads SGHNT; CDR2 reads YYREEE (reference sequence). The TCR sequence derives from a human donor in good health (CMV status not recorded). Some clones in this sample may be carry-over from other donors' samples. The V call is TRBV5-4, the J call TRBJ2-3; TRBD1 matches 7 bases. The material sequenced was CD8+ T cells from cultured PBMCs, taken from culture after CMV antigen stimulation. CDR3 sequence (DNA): TGTGCCAGCAGCCAGGGGGTCACAGATACGCAGTATTTT. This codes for CASSQGVTDTQYF.